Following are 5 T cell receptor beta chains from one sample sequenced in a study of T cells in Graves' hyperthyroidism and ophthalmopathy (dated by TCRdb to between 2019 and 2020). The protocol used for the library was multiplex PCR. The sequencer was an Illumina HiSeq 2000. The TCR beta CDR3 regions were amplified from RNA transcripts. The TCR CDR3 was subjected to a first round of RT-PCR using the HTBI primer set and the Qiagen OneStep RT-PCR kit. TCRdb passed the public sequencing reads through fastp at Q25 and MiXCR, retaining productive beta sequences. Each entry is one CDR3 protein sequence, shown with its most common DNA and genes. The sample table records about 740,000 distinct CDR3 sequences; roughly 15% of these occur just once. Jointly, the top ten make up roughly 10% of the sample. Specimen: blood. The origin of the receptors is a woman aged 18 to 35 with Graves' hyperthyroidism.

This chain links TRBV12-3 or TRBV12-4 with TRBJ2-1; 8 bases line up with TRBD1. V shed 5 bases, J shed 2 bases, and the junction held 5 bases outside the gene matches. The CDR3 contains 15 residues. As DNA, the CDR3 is TGTGCCAGCAGTGGACAGGGAAAAACCTACAATGAGCAGTTCTTC. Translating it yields CASSGQGKTYNEQFF.

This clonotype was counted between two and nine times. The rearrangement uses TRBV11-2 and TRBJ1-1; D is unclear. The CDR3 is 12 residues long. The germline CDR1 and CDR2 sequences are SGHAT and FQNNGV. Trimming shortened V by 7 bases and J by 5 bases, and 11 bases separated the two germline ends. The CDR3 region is CASTAFQTEAFF. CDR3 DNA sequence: TGTGCCAGCACGGCTTTTCAGACTGAAGCTTTCTTT.

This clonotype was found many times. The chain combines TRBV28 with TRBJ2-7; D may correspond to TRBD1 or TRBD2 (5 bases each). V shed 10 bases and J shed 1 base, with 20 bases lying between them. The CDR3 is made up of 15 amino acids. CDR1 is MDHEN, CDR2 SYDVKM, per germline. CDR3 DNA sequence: TGTGCCACCCTCCTCTTGGGGGTAGGGTCCTACGAGCAGTACTTC. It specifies CATLLLGVGSYEQYF.

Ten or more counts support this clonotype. The CDR3 DNA follows: TGTGCCAGCAGCCAAGGAAGCAGGCGCTATGGCTACACCTTC. This codes for CASSQGSRRYGYTF. The gene calls are TRBV3-1 and TRBJ1-2, with unresolved D. The CDR3 consists of 14 residues. V lost 1 base to trimming and J lost 4 bases, with 10 bases between them. Germline-derived CDR1 and CDR2 are LGHDT and YNNKEL (reference sequence). Variable domain in full (rest from reference TRBV3-1 and TRBJ1-2): DTAVSQTPKYLVTQMGNDKSIKCEQNLGHDTMYWYKQDSKKFLKIMFSYNNKELIINETVPNRFSPKSPDKAHLNLHINSLELGDSAVYFCASSQGSRRYGYTFGSGTRLTVV.

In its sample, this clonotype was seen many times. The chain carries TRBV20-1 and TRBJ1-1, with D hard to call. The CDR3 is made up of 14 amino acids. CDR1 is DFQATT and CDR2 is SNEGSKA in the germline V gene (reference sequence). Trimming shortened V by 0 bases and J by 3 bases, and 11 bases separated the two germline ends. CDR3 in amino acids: CSARDIALHTEAFF. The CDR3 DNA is TGCAGTGCTAGAGATATCGCGTTACACACTGAAGCTTTCTTT.